A single sample gave rise to the 4 T cell receptor beta chains below, sequenced in a study of cytomegalovirus exposure and HLA in healthy donors. In the PCR, 60 Vbeta and 13 Jbeta primers were used. Here immunoSEQ multiplex PCR was the method, and the copy in TCRdb shows in-frame clones only, minus some. Of roughly 130,000 clones listed, around three quarters are singletons. What was sequenced was PBMCs. These receptor sequences come from a woman between 45 and 60 years old in good health and CMV-seronegative.

This chain links TRBV7-8 with TRBJ1-5, with 11 bases lining up with TRBD1. The CDR3 runs 17 residues. Germline V gene data show CDR1 as SGHVS and CDR2 as FQNEAQ. Trimming cost V 5 bases and J 4 bases; bases outside gene matches: 10. The CDR3 protein is CASSKGTGGIGNQPQHF. In DNA, the CDR3 is TGTGCCAGCAGCAAAGGGACAGGGGGAATCGGTAATCAGCCCCAGCATTTT.

This chain connects TRBV5-1 to TRBJ2-7; perhaps TRBD1 as D (6 bases). Germline CDR1 is SGHRS and CDR2 is YFSETQ. V lost 4 bases to trimming and J lost 2 bases, with 10 bases between them. This CDR3 spans 13 amino acids. DNA of the CDR3: TGCGCCAGCAGCCCACAGGGTACCTACGAGCAGTACGTC. Amino acids: CASSPQGTYEQYV.

In this sample, this clone turned up a few times. The chain employs TRBV25-1 and TRBJ1-4; possibly TRBD1 for D (5 bases). Germline CDR1 reads MGHDK; CDR2 reads SYGVNS. Trimming left V 8 bases short and J 15 bases short, with 19 bases between. The CDR3 length is 12 residues. The CDR3 DNA follows: TGTGCCAGCGCGGCTCTATGGGGGGATTTGTTTTTT. This gives the protein CASAALWGDLFF.

CDR3 protein: CASSLGQVPLVGYGYTF. CDR3 DNA sequence: TGTGCCAGCAGTTTAGGACAGGTTCCCCTCGTTGGCTATGGCTACACCTTC. This chain uses TRBV28 with TRBJ1-2; 7 bases line up with TRBD1. V dropped 2 bases and J dropped 4; count of bases not matched to a gene: 13. Germline V CDR1 and CDR2: MDHEN, SYDVKM. The CDR3 spans 17 residues.